These 32 T cell receptor beta chains share one sample of origin, sequenced in a study of shared clonotypes between healthy human individuals (dated by TCRdb to 2018 to 2020). The library was produced with the immunoSEQ multiplex PCR assay. TCRdb stores this immuneACCESS table with in-frame sequences only. Part of the clones is absent; in the studies checked, under half of the shortfall reflects unresolved V genes, and no reason is known for the rest. In all, the sample holds approximately 2,000,000 clones, and 85% to 95% of those were seen once. The top ten clones comprise around 0.35% of the sample. The specimen was naive CD4+ T cells from PBMCs. Sample cell subset or site, as interpreted from the label and publication: CD45RA+ positively selected. The receptor source for this set is a man aged 18-30 years in good health. Some clones in this sample may be carry-over from other donors' samples.

J is TRBJ2-1 and V is TRBV6-6; D is ambiguous. The CDR3 contains 14 residues. V was shortened by 2 bases and J by 5 bases, with 10 bases between the two germline ends. From germline, CDR1 is MNHNY and CDR2 SVGAGI (reference sequence). CDR3 coding DNA: TGTGCCAGCAGTTACAGTCGGCCTAACAATGAGCAGTTCTTC. This encodes CASSYSRPNNEQFF.

This clone was detected only once. V usage is TRBV28 and J usage is TRBJ1-1; 7 bases match TRBD1. Losses at the gene ends were 5 bases for V and 3 bases for J; bases not matched to a gene: 9. Germline V CDR1 and CDR2: MDHEN, SYDVKM. This CDR3 region has 15 residues. CDR3 bases: TGTGCCAGCAGTCCAGAGACAGGGAAAGACACTGAAGCTTTCTTT. It encodes CASSPETGKDTEAFF.

The CDR3 DNA sequence: TGTGCCAGCAGCCACTCGCGCGGGAGAGGGCTTCCAGATACGCAGTATTTT. It yields the protein CASSHSRGRGLPDTQYF. This chain connects TRBV9 to TRBJ2-3; TRBD2 aligns across 7 bases. The CDR3 runs 17 residues. Trimming cost V 4 bases and J 4 bases; bases outside gene matches: 15. The germline CDR1 and CDR2 sequences are SGDLS and YYNGEE.

The CDR3 nucleotides are TGCGCCAGCAGCCCTAACAGGGGAACGGGCACAGATACGCAGTATTTT. Protein product: CASSPNRGTGTDTQYF. V usage is TRBV5-1 and J usage is TRBJ2-3, with 7 bases aligning to TRBD1. The CDR3 runs 16 residues. The germline V gene encodes CDR1 SGHRS and CDR2 YFSETQ. The V gene end was trimmed by 4 bases and the J gene end by 1 base; junction bases not matched to a gene: 9.

J is TRBJ1-1 and V is TRBV28; no firm D call. CDR1 MDHEN and CDR2 SYDVKM come from the germline V gene. This CDR3 region has 15 residues. V was cut by 3 bases and J by 1 base, with 12 bases left in between. CDR3 amino acids: CASSLAATTNTEAFF. In DNA form, the CDR3 reads TGTGCCAGCAGTTTGGCAGCCACAACGAACACTGAAGCTTTCTTT.

The chain uses TRBV7-3 and TRBJ2-1; 7 positions match TRBD1. Germline V gives CDR1 SGHTA, CDR2 FQGTGA. CDR3 length equals 15 residues. The ends lost 1 base at V and 6 bases at J; junction bases unmatched: 6. CDR3 loop: CASSLMQGDSNEQFF. The CDR3 region has the DNA TGTGCCAGCAGCTTAATGCAGGGGGACAGCAATGAGCAGTTCTTC.

The chain is built from TRBV14 and TRBJ2-1; 12 nucleotides match TRBD2. The ends lost 0 bases at V and 6 bases at J; junction bases unmatched: 6. Germline assignment: CDR1 SGHDN and CDR2 FVKESK. This CDR3 is 17 amino acids long. CDR3 in DNA: TGTGCCAGCAGCCAAGATCGGAGACTAGCGGGAGTCAATGAGCAGTTCTTC. It translates to CASSQDRRLAGVNEQFF.

Details on this clone: Other DNA sequences in this sample translate to the same CDR3. This chain links TRBV30 with TRBJ2-5; 11 bases line up with TRBD2. J gave up 2 bases and V 2 bases, and 7 bases lay outside the gene matches. The CDR3 is made up of 16 amino acids. Germline CDR1 GTSNPN, CDR2 SVGIG (reference sequence). The CDR3 spells CAWSRGTSGFQETQYF. Here the CDR3 DNA reads TGTGCCTGGAGTCGTGGGACTAGCGGATTTCAAGAGACCCAGTACTTC.

J is TRBJ2-7 and V is TRBV5-1, with D unresolved. There are 12 residues in the CDR3. V lost 0 bases, J lost 8 bases, and 9 bases lay in between. Germline V CDR1 and CDR2: SGHRS, YFSETQ. This chain's CDR3 is CASSLDQSQQYF. The CDR3, as DNA: TGCGCCAGCAGCTTGGATCAGTCCCAGCAGTACTTC.

The chain carries TRBV7-3 and TRBJ2-1, with 9 nucleotides matching TRBD2. The CDR3 sequence is 17 residues long. V shed 2 bases and J 4 bases; nucleotides not matched to a gene: 9. Germline V gene data show CDR1 as SGHTA and CDR2 as FQGTGA. CDR3 residues: CASSLYPAGGGYNEQFF. CDR3 sequence (DNA): TGTGCCAGCAGCTTATATCCAGCGGGAGGAGGATACAATGAGCAGTTCTTC.

This clone was seen once. V and J are TRBV5-8 and TRBJ1-1; D remains unclear. CDR3 size: 13 residues. V dropped 0 bases and J dropped 7 bases, with 10 bases sitting between them. CDR1 and CDR2 from the germline V gene are SGHTS and YDEGEE. This CDR3 is CASSLARQIEAFF. CDR3 coding DNA: TGTGCCAGCAGCTTGGCCCGGCAGATTGAAGCTTTCTTT.

The genes are TRBV5-6 and TRBJ2-7; D is undetermined. This CDR3 region has 14 residues. Germline CDR1 is SGHDT and CDR2 is YYEEEE. The V gene lost 2 bases and the J gene lost 0 bases, with 9 bases spanning the gap. CDR3 DNA: TGTGCCAGCAGCTTTCGGGCAGCCTCCTACGAGCAGTACTTC. Translating gives CASSFRAASYEQYF.

DNA of the CDR3: TGCGCCAGCAGCGCGCGACTAGCGGGAACAGATACGCAGTATTTT. It translates to CASSARLAGTDTQYF. The rearrangement uses TRBV5-1 and TRBJ2-3; 11 bases are a match to TRBD2. CDR3 length: 15 residues. Trimming took 4 bases from V and 3 from J; bases not matched to a gene: 4. Germline V gene data show CDR1 as SGHRS and CDR2 as YFSETQ.

The J gene is TRBJ2-3, the V gene TRBV7-3; 7 bases match TRBD1. The CDR3 covers 14 residues. V lost 3 bases, J lost 4 bases, and 4 bases stayed unmatched. Germline values: CDR1 SGHTA, CDR2 FQGTGA. The CDR3 nucleotides are TGTGCCAGCAGCTTCGGGACAGTTGCAGATACGCAGTATTTT. Its protein is CASSFGTVADTQYF.

This rearrangement joins TRBV11-2 to TRBJ1-4, with TRBD1 matching 7 bases. V was pared by 4 bases and J by 4 bases, with 6 bases of the junction left unmatched. The germline gives CDR1 SGHAT, CDR2 FQNNGV. The CDR3 is 15 residues long. As DNA, the CDR3 is TGTGCCAGCAGCTCCGCGGACAGGTTTAATGAAAAACTGTTTTTT. It is translated as CASSSADRFNEKLFF.

The V call is TRBV25-1, the J call TRBJ2-5; tentatively, D is TRBD1 or TRBD2 (7 bases each). Between the trimmed V and J ends, which lost 10 bases and 11 bases, there was a span of 17 bases. The CDR3 has 11 residues. Germline values: CDR1 MGHDK, CDR2 SYGVNS. The DNA of the CDR3 is TGTGCCATCCGGGGCGGGGGACAGCAGTACTTC. This translates into CAIRGGGQQYF.

The chain recombines TRBV9 with TRBJ2-7; the D gene is possibly TRBD2 (5 bases). From germline, CDR1 is SGDLS and CDR2 YYNGEE. This CDR3 has 14 residues. The V end was cut by 0 bases, the J end by 3 bases, with 10 bases between. Written as DNA, the CDR3 is TGTGCCAGCAGCGTAGCTACCGGGAACTACGAGCAGTACTTC. Encoded protein: CASSVATGNYEQYF.

This clone was observed a single time. V is TRBV14 and J is TRBJ1-5; D is unclear. Germline V lookup: CDR1 SGHDN, CDR2 FVKESK. CDR3 size: 14 residues. V dropped 3 bases and J dropped 2 bases, with 8 bases sitting between them. CDR3: CASSQASGNQPQHF. CDR3 bases: TGTGCCAGCAGCCAGGCCTCGGGCAATCAGCCCCAGCATTTT. Complete variable domain (other parts from reference TRBV14 and TRBJ1-5): EAGVTQFPSHSVIEKGQTVTLRCDPISGHDNLYWYRRVMGKEIKFLLHFVKESKQDESGMPNNRFLAERTGGTYSTLKVQPAELEDSGVYFCASSQASGNQPQHFGDGTRLSIL.

V and J are TRBV27 and TRBJ2-6, with 8 nucleotides matching TRBD1. There are 18 residues in the CDR3. Trimming cost V 6 bases and J 1 base; bases outside gene matches: 11. CDR1 is MNHEY and CDR2 is SMNVEV in the germline V gene (reference sequence). Here the CDR3 reads CASSRAGGRPSGANVLTF. CDR3 DNA: TGTGCCAGCAGCCGCGCAGGGGGCCGTCCTTCTGGGGCCAACGTCCTGACTTTC.

The chain uses TRBV4-2 and TRBJ2-1, with 10 bases aligning to TRBD2. CDR3 length: 18 amino acids. Per germline, CDR1 LGHNA and CDR2 YNFKEQ. Trimming took 4 bases from V and 4 from J; bases not matched to a gene: 13. The CDR3 DNA sequence: TGTGCCAGCAGCCCTAAGACAGGGACTAGCGCGCTATACAATGAGCAGTTCTTC. Its translation is CASSPKTGTSALYNEQFF.

This chain joins TRBV6-1 and TRBJ1-2; 7 bases match TRBD1. The V gene's germline CDR1 is MNHNS and CDR2 SASEGT. The length of the CDR3 is 16 residues. J lost 0 bases, V lost 2 bases, and 6 bases had no gene match. The CDR3 region has the DNA TGTGCCAGCAGTGAACGGTCCGGGACAGCTAACTATGGCTACACCTTC. Amino acid sequence: CASSERSGTANYGYTF.

The rearrangement links TRBV29-1 to TRBJ2-1; TRBD2 aligns across 7 bases. Per the germline V gene, CDR1 is SQVTM and CDR2 is ANQGSEA. After removal of 7 bases from V and 4 bases from J, the junction contained 10 bases not matched to a gene. CDR3 length: 14 amino acids. The CDR3 DNA sequence: TGCAGCGCTGCGGGAGTGGGGTGGTACAATGAGCAGTTCTTC. Translated: CSAAGVGWYNEQFF.

The chain uses TRBV5-1 and TRBJ2-1, with TRBD1 matching over 9 bases. The germline gives CDR1 SGHRS, CDR2 YFSETQ. This CDR3 spans 15 amino acids. V was pared by 4 bases and J by 10 bases, with 12 bases of the junction left unmatched. The CDR3 DNA sequence: TGCGCCAGCAGCCCCCCGGGACAGGGCCTGGGAGAGCAGTTCTTC. Amino acids: CASSPPGQGLGEQFF.

This chain joins TRBV19 and TRBJ1-4; D is ambiguous. This CDR3 comprises 11 residues. Germline V lookup: CDR1 LNHDA, CDR2 SQIVND (reference sequence). V was clipped by 9 bases and J by 11 bases, with 13 bases between them. The CDR3 protein is CASRNARKLFF. CDR3 in DNA: TGTGCCAGCAGGAATGCGAGGAAACTGTTTTTT.

V usage is TRBV28 and J usage is TRBJ2-7; no definite D call. The germline V gene has CDR1 MDHEN and CDR2 SYDVKM. Trimming took 8 bases from V and 3 from J, leaving 8 bases between them. CDR3 length: 11 amino acids. In DNA form, the CDR3 reads TGTGCCAGCGAAGGCCGCTACGAGCAGTACTTC. Translation: CASEGRYEQYF.

The chain combines TRBV28 with TRBJ2-1; tentatively, D is TRBD2 (5 bases). The CDR3 runs 13 residues. Germline-derived CDR1 and CDR2 are MDHEN and SYDVKM. The V gene lost 4 bases and the J gene lost 9 bases, with 13 bases spanning the gap. The CDR3 spells CASSSLPAVEQFF. The CDR3 bases are TGTGCCAGCAGTTCCCTCCCAGCGGTTGAGCAGTTCTTC.

V usage is TRBV2 and J usage is TRBJ1-2, with 8 bases aligning to TRBD1. The V segment lost 7 bases and the J segment 7 bases; nucleotides outside the gene matches: 5. Looked up from germline, CDR1 is SNHLY and CDR2 is FYNNEI. The CDR3 has 12 amino acids. Written as DNA, the CDR3 is TGTGCCAGCACCCGGACAGGGTCTGGCTACACCTTC. Encoded protein: CASTRTGSGYTF.

V gene TRBV19 combines with J gene TRBJ2-2, with a tentative D call TRBD2 (5 bases). V dropped 5 bases and J dropped 0 bases, with 10 bases sitting between them. CDR1 is LNHDA and CDR2 is SQIVND in the germline V gene (reference sequence). The CDR3 totals 15 residues. The CDR3 reads CASSLEAANTGELFF. In DNA form, the CDR3 reads TGTGCCAGTAGTCTGGAGGCGGCGAACACCGGGGAGCTGTTTTTT.

The V and J genes are TRBV7-8 and TRBJ2-5; the match to TRBD1 covers 11 bases. CDR1 is SGHVS, CDR2 FQNEAQ, per germline. The CDR3 extends over 17 amino acids. After removal of 5 bases from V and 2 bases from J, the junction contained 10 bases not matched to a gene. The CDR3, as DNA: TGTGCCAGCAGCCCAGGACAGGGGGCAGCTTATCAAGAGACCCAGTACTTC. This codes for CASSPGQGAAYQETQYF.

The chain carries TRBV7-3 and TRBJ2-7, with TRBD1 as a possible D gene (5 bases). CDR1 SGHTA and CDR2 FQGTGA come from the germline V gene. V lost 5 bases to trimming and J lost 4 bases, with 15 bases between them. This CDR3 has 14 residues. CDR3 coding DNA: TGTGCCAGCAGCCATAGGGGCGGCCCGTACGAGCAGTACTTC. Encoded protein: CASSHRGGPYEQYF.

The CDR3 DNA follows: TGTGCCAGCAGCGGGATAAACCTCTACGAGCAGTACTTC. This gives the protein CASSGINLYEQYF. The rearrangement joins TRBV27 to TRBJ2-7, with a possible D match to TRBD2 (5 bases). Germline assignment: CDR1 MNHEY and CDR2 SMNVEV (reference sequence). This CDR3 has 13 amino acids. The germline V and J ends were trimmed by 6 bases and 3 bases, with 12 bases remaining between them.

The V and J genes are TRBV6-4 and TRBJ2-4; 11 nucleotides match TRBD1. Germline assignment: CDR1 MRHNA and CDR2 SNTAGT. The length of the CDR3 is 17 residues. The V gene end was trimmed by 2 bases and the J gene end by 0 bases; junction bases not matched to a gene: 3. CDR3 sequence: CASSDTGQGAAKNIQYF. The CDR3 coding sequence is TGTGCCAGCAGTGACACCGGACAGGGGGCAGCCAAAAACATTCAGTACTTC.